The 10 T cell receptor beta chains below were found in one sample sequenced in a study of T cells after yellow fever vaccination. MiXCR, run by TCRdb on the 5' RACE reads, gives a single entry per CDR3 protein. The sample shows about 4,600 distinct CDR3 sequences, over 3% of them seen only once. The sample consisted of PBMCs, either bulk or a sorted T-cell subset (CD4+, CD8+, memory, or dextramer-sorted; not recorded which), taken 15 days after the yellow fever booster vaccination. These TCRs come from a man aged 25-45 years who received the YFV17D yellow fever vaccine.

This clonotype has ten or more counts. The chain recombines TRBV24-1 with TRBJ2-2; D could derive from TRBD1 or TRBD2 (5 bases each). This CDR3 spans 14 amino acids. Trimming cost V 5 bases and J 3 bases, with 9 bases left between them. Germline V gene sequence: CDR1 KGHDR, CDR2 SFDVKD. CDR3 sequence (DNA): TGTGCCACCAGTGTTGGGGGTTACACCGGGGAGCTGTTTTTT. Protein: CATSVGGYTGELFF.

At least ten counts were recorded for this clonotype. The CDR3 loop reads CASSSWTSADTQYF. CDR3 in DNA: TGTGCCAGCAGCTCCTGGACTAGCGCAGATACGCAGTATTTT. The chain links TRBV11-2 to TRBJ2-3, with 9 bases that match TRBD2. The CDR3 runs 14 residues. The J segment lost 4 bases and the V segment lost 4 bases, leaving 3 bases of the junction unmatched. Germline V CDR1 and CDR2: SGHAT, FQNNGV.

This clonotype has at least ten counts. This sequence joins TRBV24-1 and TRBJ2-2, with D hard to call. V was shortened by 2 bases and J by 5 bases, with 5 bases between the two germline ends. This CDR3 is 13 amino acids long. CDR1 and CDR2 from the germline V gene are KGHDR and SFDVKD. CDR3: CATSDSVTGELFF. DNA for the CDR3: TGTGCCACCAGTGATTCCGTAACCGGGGAGCTGTTTTTT.

This clonotype was counted at least ten times. V and J are TRBV5-1 and TRBJ2-6; unclear D gene. Trimming left V 4 bases short and J 0 bases short, with 5 bases between. The CDR3 extends over 14 amino acids. In germline, CDR1 is SGHRS, CDR2 YFSETQ. This chain's CDR3 is CASSIYSGANVLTF. The CDR3 nucleotides are TGCGCCAGCAGCATCTACTCTGGGGCCAACGTCCTGACTTTC. Combining the CDR3 with reference TRBV5-1 and TRBJ2-6 gives the whole variable domain KAGVTQTPRYLIKTRGQQVTLSCSPISGHRSVSWYQQTPGQGLQFLFEYFSETQRNKGNFPGRFSGRQFSNSRSEMNVSTLELGDSALYLCASSIYSGANVLTFGAGSRLTVL.

This clonotype was seen repeatedly, ten times or more. The V call is TRBV12-3 or TRBV12-4, the J call TRBJ2-3; D is possibly TRBD2 (5 bases). The V and J ends lost 8 bases and 2 bases respectively, with 11 bases between them. This CDR3 has 13 residues. CDR3 in amino acids: CASSDSHTDTQYF. CDR3 nucleotide sequence: TGTGCCAGCTCGGACTCCCACACAGATACGCAGTATTTT.

This clonotype is deemed medium-sized. The chain has TRBV7-2 and TRBJ2-2; D uncertain. V was pared by 4 bases and J by 0 bases, with 6 bases between. The CDR3 consists of 14 residues. Germline V gene sequence: CDR1 SGHTA, CDR2 FQGNSA. The CDR3 spells CASSSTSNTGELFF. In nucleotides, the CDR3 is TGTGCCAGCAGCTCGACCTCGAACACCGGGGAGCTGTTTTTT.

The table lists this clonotype with a few counts. The chain carries TRBV3-1 and TRBJ1-1; a weak D match, TRBD1 (5 bases). The V and J ends lost 6 bases and 6 bases respectively, with 8 bases between them. The CDR3 is 11 amino acids. Germline CDR1 reads LGHDT; CDR2 reads YNNKEL (reference sequence). This CDR3 reads CASSRGAEAFF. The CDR3 nucleotides are TGTGCCAGCAGTCGAGGGGCTGAAGCTTTCTTT.

At least ten counts were recorded for this clonotype. The rearrangement uses TRBV11-2 and TRBJ2-5, with 11 bases that match TRBD2. CDR1 and CDR2 from the germline V gene are SGHAT and FQNNGV. The V and J ends lost 6 bases and 3 bases, in that order; junction bases with no gene match: 3. This CDR3 has 14 residues. The CDR3 DNA is TGTGCCAGCAGGCTAGCGGGAGGAAAAGAGACCCAGTACTTC. Its protein is CASRLAGGKETQYF.

This clonotype was picked up many times. This chain joins TRBV15 and TRBJ2-1; 9 bases map to TRBD2. V gave up 3 bases and J gave up 7 bases; unmatched junction bases: 7. Per the germline V gene, CDR1 is LNHNV and CDR2 is YYDKDF (reference sequence). The CDR3 totals 15 residues. CDR3 residues: CATSSRLAVLNEQFF. Here the CDR3 DNA reads TGTGCCACCAGCAGCCGACTAGCGGTACTAAATGAGCAGTTCTTC.

By share, this clonotype ranks as medium-sized. As DNA, the CDR3 is TGTGCCTGGAGTGTCGGATCCTACGAGCAGTACTTC. Translating gives CAWSVGSYEQYF. The V call is TRBV30, the J call TRBJ2-7, with D unresolved. CDR3 length: 12 residues. The ends were cut back, 0 bases at V and 1 base at J, with 4 bases in the middle. Germline values: CDR1 GTSNPN, CDR2 SVGIG (reference sequence).